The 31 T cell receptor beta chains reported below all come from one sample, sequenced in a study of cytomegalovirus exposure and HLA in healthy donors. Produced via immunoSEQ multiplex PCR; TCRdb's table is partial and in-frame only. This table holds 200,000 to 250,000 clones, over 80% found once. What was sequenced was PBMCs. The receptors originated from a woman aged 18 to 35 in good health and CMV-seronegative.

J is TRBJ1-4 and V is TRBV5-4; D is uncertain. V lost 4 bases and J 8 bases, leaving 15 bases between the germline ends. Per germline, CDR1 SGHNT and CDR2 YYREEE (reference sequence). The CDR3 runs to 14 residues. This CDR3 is CASSHDIHGEKLFF. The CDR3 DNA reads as TGTGCCAGCAGCCATGACATTCATGGGGAAAAACTGTTTTTT.

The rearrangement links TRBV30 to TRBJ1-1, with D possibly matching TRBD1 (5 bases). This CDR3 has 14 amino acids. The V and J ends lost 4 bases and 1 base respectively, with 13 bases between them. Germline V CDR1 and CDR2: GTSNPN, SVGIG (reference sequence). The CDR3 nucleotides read TGTGCCTGGAAATTCGACAGATGGAACACTGAAGCTTTCTTT. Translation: CAWKFDRWNTEAFF. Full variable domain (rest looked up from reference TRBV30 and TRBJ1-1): SQTIHQWPATLVQPVGSPLSLECTVEGTSNPNLYWYRQAAGRGLQLLFYSVGIGQISSEVPQNLSASRPQDRQFILSSKKLLLSDSGFYLCAWKFDRWNTEAFFGQGTRLTVV.

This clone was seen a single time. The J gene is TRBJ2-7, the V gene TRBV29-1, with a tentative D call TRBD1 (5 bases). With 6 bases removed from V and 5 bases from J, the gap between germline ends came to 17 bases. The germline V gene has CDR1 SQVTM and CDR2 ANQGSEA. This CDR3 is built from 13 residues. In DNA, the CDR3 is TGCAGCGTCCATGGCAGGGTATCGAACGAGCAGTACTTC. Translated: CSVHGRVSNEQYF.

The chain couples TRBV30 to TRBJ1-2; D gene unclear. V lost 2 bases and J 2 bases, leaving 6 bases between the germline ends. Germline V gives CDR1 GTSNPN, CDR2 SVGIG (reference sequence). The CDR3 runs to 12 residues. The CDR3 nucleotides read TGTGCCTGGAGTTCACGGAACTATGGCTACACCTTC. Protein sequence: CAWSSRNYGYTF.

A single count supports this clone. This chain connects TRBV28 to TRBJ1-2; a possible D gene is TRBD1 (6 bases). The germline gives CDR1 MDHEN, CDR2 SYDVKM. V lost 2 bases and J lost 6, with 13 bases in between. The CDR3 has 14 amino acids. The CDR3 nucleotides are TGTGCCAGCAGTTTAGGTGCAGGGGCTCATGGCTACACCTTC. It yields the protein CASSLGAGAHGYTF.

The CDR3 spells CASSLPPGQGFYEQYF. CDR3 nucleotide sequence: TGTGCCAGCAGCTTACCACCGGGACAAGGCTTCTACGAGCAGTACTTC. This chain joins TRBV7-9 and TRBJ2-7; a weak D match, TRBD1 (6 bases). Germline values: CDR1 SEHNR, CDR2 FQNEAQ (reference sequence). The V and J ends lost 2 bases and 3 bases respectively, with 17 bases between them. This CDR3 is built from 16 residues.

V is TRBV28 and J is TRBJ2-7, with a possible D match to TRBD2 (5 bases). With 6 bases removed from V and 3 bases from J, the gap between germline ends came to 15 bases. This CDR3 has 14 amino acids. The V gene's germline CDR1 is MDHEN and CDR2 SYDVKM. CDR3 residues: CASSLTPEGYEQYF. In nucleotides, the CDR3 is TGTGCCAGCAGCTTGACCCCAGAGGGCTACGAGCAGTACTTC.

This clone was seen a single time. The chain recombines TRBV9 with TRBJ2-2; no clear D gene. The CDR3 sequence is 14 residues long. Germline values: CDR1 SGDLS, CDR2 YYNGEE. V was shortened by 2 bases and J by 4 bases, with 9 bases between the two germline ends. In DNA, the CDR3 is TGTGCCAGCAGCGTCCTTCGGAGCACCGGGGAGCTGTTTTTT. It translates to CASSVLRSTGELFF.

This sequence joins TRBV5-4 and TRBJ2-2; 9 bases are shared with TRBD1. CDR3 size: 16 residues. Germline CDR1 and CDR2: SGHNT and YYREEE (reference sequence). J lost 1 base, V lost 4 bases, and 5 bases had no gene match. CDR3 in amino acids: CASSIPGQGNTGELFF. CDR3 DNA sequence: TGTGCCAGCAGCATCCCGGGACAGGGGAACACCGGGGAGCTGTTTTTT.

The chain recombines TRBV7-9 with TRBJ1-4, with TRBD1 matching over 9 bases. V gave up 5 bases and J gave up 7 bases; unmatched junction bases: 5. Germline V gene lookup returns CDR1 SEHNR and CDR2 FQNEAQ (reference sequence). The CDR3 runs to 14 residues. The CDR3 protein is CASSLTGGGEKLFF. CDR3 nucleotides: TGTGCCAGCAGCCTCACAGGGGGCGGTGAAAAACTGTTTTTT.

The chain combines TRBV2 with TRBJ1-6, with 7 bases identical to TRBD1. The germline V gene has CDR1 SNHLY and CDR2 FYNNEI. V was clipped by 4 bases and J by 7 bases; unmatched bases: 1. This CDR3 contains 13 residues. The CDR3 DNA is TGTGCCAGCAGTGTACAGGGGAATTCACCCCTCCACTTT. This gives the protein CASSVQGNSPLHF.

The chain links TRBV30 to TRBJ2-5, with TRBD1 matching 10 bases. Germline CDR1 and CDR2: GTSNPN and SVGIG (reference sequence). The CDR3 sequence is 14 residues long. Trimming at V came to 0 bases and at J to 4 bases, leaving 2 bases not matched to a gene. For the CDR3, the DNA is TGTGCCTGGAGTGTAGACAGGGGGCCAGAGACCCAGTACTTC. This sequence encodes CAWSVDRGPETQYF.

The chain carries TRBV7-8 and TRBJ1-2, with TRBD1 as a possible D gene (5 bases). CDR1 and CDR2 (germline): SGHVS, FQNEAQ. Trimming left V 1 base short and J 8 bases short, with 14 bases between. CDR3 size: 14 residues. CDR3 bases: TGTGCCAGCAGCTTAGGACAGCCCTATGGGGGCTACACCTTC. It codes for CASSLGQPYGGYTF.

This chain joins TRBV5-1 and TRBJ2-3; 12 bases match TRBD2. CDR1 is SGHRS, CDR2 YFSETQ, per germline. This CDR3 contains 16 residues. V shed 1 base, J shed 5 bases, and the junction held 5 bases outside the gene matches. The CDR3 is CASSLRLAGGLDTQYF. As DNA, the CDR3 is TGCGCCAGCAGCTTGCGGCTAGCGGGAGGGCTAGATACGCAGTATTTT.

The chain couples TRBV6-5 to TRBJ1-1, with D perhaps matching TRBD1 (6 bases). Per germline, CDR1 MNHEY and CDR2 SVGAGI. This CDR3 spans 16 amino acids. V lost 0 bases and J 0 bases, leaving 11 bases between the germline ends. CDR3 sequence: CASSYSQGRLNTEAFF. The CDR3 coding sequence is TGTGCCAGCAGTTACTCGCAGGGGCGTTTGAACACTGAAGCTTTCTTT.

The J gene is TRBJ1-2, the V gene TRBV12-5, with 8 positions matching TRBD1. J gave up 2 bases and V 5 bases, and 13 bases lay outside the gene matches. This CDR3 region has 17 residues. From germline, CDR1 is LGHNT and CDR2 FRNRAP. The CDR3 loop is CASGIRSSDRVNYGYTF. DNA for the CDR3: TGTGCTAGTGGTATAAGATCCTCGGACAGGGTAAACTATGGCTACACCTTC.

Written as DNA, the CDR3 is TGTGCCAGCAGCCCACCGACTGGCAGGGCGGGACACAATGAGCAGTTCTTC. Its translation is CASSPPTGRAGHNEQFF. J is TRBJ2-1 and V is TRBV11-2; possible D gene TRBD2, 6 bases. This CDR3 spans 17 amino acids. Germline-derived CDR1 and CDR2 are SGHAT and FQNNGV. V lost 5 bases to trimming and J lost 5 bases, with 22 bases between them.

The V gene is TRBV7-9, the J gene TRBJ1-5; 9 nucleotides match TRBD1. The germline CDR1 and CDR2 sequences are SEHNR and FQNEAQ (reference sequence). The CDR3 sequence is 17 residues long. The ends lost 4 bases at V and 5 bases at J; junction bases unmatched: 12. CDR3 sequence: CASSSDEGTGWDQPQHF. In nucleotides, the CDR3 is TGTGCCAGCAGCTCAGACGAAGGGACAGGGTGGGATCAGCCCCAGCATTTT.

The CDR3 nucleotides are TGTGCCAGCAGCTCAGGACTAGCGGGTTACAATGAGCAGTTCTTC. Translated: CASSSGLAGYNEQFF. The chain has TRBV5-4 and TRBJ2-1, with TRBD2 identical over 11 bases. Germline CDR1 SGHNT, CDR2 YYREEE (reference sequence). J gave up 4 bases and V 3 bases, and 3 bases lay outside the gene matches. CDR3 length: 15 amino acids. The whole variable domain, filled in from reference TRBV5-4 and TRBJ2-1, reads ETGVTQSPTHLIKTRGQQVTLRCSSQSGHNTVSWYQQALGQGPQFIFQYYREEENGRGNFPPRFSGLQFPNYSSELNVNALELDDSALYLCASSSGLAGYNEQFFGPGTRLTVL.

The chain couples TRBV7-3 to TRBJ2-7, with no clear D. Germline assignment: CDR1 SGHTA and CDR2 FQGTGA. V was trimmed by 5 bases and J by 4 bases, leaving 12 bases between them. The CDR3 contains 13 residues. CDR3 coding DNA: TGTGCCAGCAGCCCTCCCGGCGGTTACGAGCAGTACTTC. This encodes CASSPPGGYEQYF.

The DNA for the CDR3 is TGTGCCAGCAGTTTGGGGCCGTTGGGGCAGCCCCAGCATTTT. It yields the protein CASSLGPLGQPQHF. This chain links TRBV27 with TRBJ1-5; D may be TRBD1 (5 bases). CDR3 length equals 14 residues. V lost 3 bases and J 7 bases, leaving 13 bases between the germline ends. Germline V lookup: CDR1 MNHEY, CDR2 SMNVEV (reference sequence).

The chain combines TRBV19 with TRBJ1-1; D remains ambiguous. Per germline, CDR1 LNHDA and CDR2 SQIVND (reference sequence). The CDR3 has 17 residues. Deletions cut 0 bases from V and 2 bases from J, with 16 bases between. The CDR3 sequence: CASSIDLYRRKNTEAFF. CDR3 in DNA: TGTGCCAGTAGTATAGACTTATACCGGCGGAAAAACACTGAAGCTTTCTTT. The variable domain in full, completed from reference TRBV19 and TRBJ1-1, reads DGGITQSPKYLFRKEGQNVTLSCEQNLNHDAMYWYRQDPGQGLRLIYYSQIVNDFQKGDIAEGYSVSREKKESFPLTVTSAQKNPTAFYLCASSIDLYRRKNTEAFFGQGTRLTVV.

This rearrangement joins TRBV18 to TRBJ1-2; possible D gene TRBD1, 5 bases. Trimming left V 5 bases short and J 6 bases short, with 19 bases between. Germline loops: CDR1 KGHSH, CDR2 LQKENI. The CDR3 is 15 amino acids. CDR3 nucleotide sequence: TGTGCCAGCTCAGCGACAGAACGGGCGGCCAATGGCTACACCTTC. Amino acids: CASSATERAANGYTF.

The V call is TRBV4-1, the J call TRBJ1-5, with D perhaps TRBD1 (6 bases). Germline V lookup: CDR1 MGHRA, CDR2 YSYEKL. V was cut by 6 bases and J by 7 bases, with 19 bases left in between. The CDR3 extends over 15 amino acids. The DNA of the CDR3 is TGCGCCAGCAGGCAGGAGGTGACAGGAGGACAGCCCCAGCATTTT. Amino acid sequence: CASRQEVTGGQPQHF.

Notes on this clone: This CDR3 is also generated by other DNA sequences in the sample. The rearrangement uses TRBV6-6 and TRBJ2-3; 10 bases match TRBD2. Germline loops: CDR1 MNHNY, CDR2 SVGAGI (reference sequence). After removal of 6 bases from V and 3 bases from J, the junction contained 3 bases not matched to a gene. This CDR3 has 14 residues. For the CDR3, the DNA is TGTGCCAGCAGCCCTAGCGGGAGTACAGATACGCAGTATTTT. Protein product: CASSPSGSTDTQYF.

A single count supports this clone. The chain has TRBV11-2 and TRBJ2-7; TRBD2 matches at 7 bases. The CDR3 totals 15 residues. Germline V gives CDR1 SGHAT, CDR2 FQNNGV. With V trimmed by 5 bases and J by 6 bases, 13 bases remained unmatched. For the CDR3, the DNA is TGTGCCAGCAGCCCCGGATTTGCGGGAGTGCCCGAGCAGTACTTC. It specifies CASSPGFAGVPEQYF.

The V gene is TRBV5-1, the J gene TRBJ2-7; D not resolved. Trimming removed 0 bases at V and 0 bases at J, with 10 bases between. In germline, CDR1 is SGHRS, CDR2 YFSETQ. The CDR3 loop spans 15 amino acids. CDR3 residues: CASSLDGPSSYEQYF. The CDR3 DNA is TGCGCCAGCAGCTTGGATGGCCCCAGCTCCTACGAGCAGTACTTC.

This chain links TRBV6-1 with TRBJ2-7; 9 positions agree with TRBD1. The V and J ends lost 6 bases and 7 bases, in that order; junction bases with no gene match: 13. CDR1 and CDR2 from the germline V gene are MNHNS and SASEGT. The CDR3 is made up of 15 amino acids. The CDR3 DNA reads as TGTGCCAGCAGGGTAAGAGGGACAGGGCAGTCAGAGCAGTACTTC. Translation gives CASRVRGTGQSEQYF.

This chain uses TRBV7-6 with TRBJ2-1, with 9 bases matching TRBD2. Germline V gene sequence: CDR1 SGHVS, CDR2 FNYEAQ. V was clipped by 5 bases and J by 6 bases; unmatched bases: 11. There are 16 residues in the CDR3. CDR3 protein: CASSPPPREGRNEQFF. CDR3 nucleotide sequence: TGTGCCAGCAGCCCTCCGCCGCGGGAGGGCCGCAATGAGCAGTTCTTC.

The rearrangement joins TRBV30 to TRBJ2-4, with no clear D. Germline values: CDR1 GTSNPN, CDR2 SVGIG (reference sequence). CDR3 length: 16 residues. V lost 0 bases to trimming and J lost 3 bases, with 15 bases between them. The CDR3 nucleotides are TGTGCCTGGAGTGTCGGGTTGGGTTTTGTCAAAAACATTCAGTACTTC. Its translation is CAWSVGLGFVKNIQYF.

The CDR3 region is CASWGTEVNTEAFF. The CDR3 DNA sequence: TGTGCCAGCTGGGGGACAGAGGTGAACACTGAAGCTTTCTTT. This chain joins TRBV2 and TRBJ1-1; 7 nucleotides align to TRBD1. The CDR3 consists of 14 residues. Germline-derived CDR1 and CDR2 are SNHLY and FYNNEI. Trimming at V came to 8 bases and at J to 0 bases, leaving 6 bases not matched to a gene.